This T cell receptor beta chain was documented in a study of human T cells and chemical hapten exposure. Study at large: The study enrolled mostly female patients with alopecia areata, totalis or universalis. Whole-study findings and limits: More PT1 expanded TCRs went with higher patch test scores.

Germline CDR1 is SGHVS and CDR2 is FNYEAQ. The CDR3 runs to 17 residues. V gave up 1 base and J gave up 1 base; unmatched junction bases: 5. This clonotype was seen at least ten times. Antigen specificity is unknown. The sample's time point: pre-sensitization, week 0. Treatment of the sample: therapeutic diphenylcyclopropenone sensitization with weekly scalp DPC. Investigators collected blood before applying each patch test. The study drew its donors from alopecia patients who were 18 to 70 years old and suitable for DPC. TCRdb re-analysed the RACE reads in MiXCR, keeping a single row per CDR3 protein. Of more than 300,000 distinct CDR3 sequences listed, approximately 5% were seen once; the top ten hold just over 2.5%.

The sequence was obtained from a woman between 50 and 59 years old with alopecia areata. Some clones in this sample may be carry-over from other donors' samples. The source was whole blood, collected in connection with sensitization to the hapten diphenylcyclopropenone (DPC). This chain joins TRBV7-6 and TRBJ2-5; 11 nucleotides line up with TRBD2. The CDR3, as DNA: TGTGCCAGCAGCTTAGAGAGGGGGACTAGCGGCCAAGAGACCCAGTACTTC. Translating gives CASSLERGTSGQETQYF.